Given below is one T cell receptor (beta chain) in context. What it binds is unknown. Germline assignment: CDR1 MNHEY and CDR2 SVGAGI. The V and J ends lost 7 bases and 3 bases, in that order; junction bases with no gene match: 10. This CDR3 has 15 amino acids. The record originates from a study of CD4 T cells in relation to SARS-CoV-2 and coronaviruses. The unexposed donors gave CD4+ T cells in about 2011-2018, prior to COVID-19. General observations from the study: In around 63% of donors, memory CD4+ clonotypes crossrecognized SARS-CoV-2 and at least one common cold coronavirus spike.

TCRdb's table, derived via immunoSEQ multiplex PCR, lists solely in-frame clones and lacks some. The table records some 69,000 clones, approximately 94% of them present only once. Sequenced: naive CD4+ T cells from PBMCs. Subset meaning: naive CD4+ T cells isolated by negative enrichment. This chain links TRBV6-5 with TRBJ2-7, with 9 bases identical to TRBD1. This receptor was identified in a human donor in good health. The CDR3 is CASNPTGGAFYEQYF. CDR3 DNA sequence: TGTGCCAGCAATCCTACAGGGGGCGCATTCTACGAGCAGTACTTC.